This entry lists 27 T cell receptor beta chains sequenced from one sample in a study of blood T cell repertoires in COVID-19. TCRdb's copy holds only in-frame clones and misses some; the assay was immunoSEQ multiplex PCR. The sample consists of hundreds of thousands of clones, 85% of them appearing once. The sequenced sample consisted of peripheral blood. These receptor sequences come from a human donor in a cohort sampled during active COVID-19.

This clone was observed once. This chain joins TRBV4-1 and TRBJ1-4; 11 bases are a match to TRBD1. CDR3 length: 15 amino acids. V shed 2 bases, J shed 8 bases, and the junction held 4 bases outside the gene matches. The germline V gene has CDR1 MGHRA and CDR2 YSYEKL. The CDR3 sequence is CASSQTRTGGEKLFF. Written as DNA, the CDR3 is TGCGCCAGCAGCCAAACAAGGACAGGGGGCGAAAAACTGTTTTTT.

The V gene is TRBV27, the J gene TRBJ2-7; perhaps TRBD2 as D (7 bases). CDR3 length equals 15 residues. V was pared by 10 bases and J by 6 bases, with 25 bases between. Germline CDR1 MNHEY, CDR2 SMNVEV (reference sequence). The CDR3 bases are TGTGCCACCAAACCTACAGGGAGGGTCGCGCTCGAGCAGTACTTC. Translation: CATKPTGRVALEQYF.

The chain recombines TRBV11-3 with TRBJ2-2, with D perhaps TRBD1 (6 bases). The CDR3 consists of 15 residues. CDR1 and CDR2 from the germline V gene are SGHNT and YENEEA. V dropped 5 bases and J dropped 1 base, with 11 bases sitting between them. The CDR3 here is CASSPTQGNTGELFF. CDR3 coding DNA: TGTGCCAGCAGCCCGACACAGGGGAACACCGGGGAGCTGTTTTTT.

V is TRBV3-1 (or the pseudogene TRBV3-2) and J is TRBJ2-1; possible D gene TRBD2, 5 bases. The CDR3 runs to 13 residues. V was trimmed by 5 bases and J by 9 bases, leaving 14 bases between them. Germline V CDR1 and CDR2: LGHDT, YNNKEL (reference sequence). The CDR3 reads CASSGRGLGEQFF. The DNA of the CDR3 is TGTGCCAGCAGCGGCCGAGGGTTGGGTGAGCAGTTCTTC.

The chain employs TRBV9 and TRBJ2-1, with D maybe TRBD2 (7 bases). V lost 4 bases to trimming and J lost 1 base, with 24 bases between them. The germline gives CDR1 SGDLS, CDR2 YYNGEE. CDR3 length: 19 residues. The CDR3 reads CASSPRTGSGKESYNEQFF. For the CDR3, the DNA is TGTGCCAGCAGCCCCCGCACAGGGAGCGGGAAGGAATCCTACAATGAGCAGTTCTTC.

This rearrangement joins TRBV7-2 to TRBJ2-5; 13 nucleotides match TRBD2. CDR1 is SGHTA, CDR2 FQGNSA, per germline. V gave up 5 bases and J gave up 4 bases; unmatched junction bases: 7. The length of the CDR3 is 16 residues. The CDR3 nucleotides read TGTGCCAGCAGCCCAGGACTAGCGGGAGCTCGAGAGACCCAGTACTTC. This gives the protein CASSPGLAGARETQYF.

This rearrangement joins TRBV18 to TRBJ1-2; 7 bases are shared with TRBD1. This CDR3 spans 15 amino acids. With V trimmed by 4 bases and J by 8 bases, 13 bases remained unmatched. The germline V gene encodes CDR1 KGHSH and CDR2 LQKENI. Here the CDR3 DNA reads TGTGCCAGCTCACAGAACAGGGGCTCGACGGAAGGCTACACCTTC. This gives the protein CASSQNRGSTEGYTF.

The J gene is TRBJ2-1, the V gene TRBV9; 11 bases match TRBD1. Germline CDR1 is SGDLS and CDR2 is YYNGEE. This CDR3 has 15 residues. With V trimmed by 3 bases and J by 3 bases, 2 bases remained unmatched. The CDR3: CASSAGTGGYNEQFF. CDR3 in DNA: TGTGCCAGCAGCGCCGGGACAGGGGGCTACAATGAGCAGTTCTTC. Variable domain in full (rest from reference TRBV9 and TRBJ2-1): DSGVTQTPKHLITATGQRVTLRCSPRSGDLSVYWYQQSLDQGLQFLIQYYNGEERAKGNILERFSAQQFPDLHSELNLSSLELGDSALYFCASSAGTGGYNEQFFGPGTRLTVL.

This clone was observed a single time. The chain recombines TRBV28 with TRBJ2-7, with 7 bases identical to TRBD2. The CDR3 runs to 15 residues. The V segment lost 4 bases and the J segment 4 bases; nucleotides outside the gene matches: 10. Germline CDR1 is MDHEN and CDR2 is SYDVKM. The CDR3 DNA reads TGTGCCAGCAGTTCGGTCGGGACTACACCGTACGAGCAGTACTTC. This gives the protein CASSSVGTTPYEQYF.

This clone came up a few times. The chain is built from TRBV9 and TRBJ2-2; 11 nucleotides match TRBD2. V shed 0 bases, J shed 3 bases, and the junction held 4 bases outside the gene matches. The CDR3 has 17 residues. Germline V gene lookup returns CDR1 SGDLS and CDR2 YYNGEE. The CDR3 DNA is TGTGCCAGCAGCGTAGTGGGGACTAGCGGAGACACCGGGGAGCTGTTTTTT. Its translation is CASSVVGTSGDTGELFF.

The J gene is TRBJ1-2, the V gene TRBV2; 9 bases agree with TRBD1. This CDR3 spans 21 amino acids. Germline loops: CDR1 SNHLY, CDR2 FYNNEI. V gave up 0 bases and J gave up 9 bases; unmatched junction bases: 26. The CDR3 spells CASSEASSGTGFRYPPGSYTF. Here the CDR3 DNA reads TGTGCCAGCAGTGAAGCGTCCTCCGGGACAGGGTTCCGCTATCCCCCAGGAAGCTACACCTTC.

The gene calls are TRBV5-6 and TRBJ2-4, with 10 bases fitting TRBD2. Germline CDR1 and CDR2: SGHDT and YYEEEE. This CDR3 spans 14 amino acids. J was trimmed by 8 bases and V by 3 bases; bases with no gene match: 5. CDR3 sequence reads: CASSSVAGGDIQYF. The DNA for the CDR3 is TGTGCCAGCAGCTCAGTAGCGGGAGGCGACATTCAGTACTTC.

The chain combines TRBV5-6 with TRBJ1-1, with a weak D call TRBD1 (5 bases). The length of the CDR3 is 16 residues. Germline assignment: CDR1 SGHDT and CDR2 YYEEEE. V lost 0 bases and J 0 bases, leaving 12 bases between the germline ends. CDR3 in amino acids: CASSLGAGNMNTEAFF. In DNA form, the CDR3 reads TGTGCCAGCAGCTTGGGGGCAGGGAATATGAACACTGAAGCTTTCTTT.

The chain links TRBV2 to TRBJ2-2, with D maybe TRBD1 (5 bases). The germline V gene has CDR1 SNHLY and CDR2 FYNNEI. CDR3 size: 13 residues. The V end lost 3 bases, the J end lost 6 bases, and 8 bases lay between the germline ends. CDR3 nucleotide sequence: TGTGCCAGCAGTGACCAGGGTGCCGGGGAGCTGTTTTTT. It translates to CASSDQGAGELFF.

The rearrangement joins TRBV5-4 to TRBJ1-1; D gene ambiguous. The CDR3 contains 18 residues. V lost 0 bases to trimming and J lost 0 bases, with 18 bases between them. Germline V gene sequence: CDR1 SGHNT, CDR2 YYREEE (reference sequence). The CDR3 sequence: CASSLDLIPSHMNTEAFF. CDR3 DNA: TGTGCCAGCAGCTTGGATTTGATTCCATCACACATGAACACTGAAGCTTTCTTT.

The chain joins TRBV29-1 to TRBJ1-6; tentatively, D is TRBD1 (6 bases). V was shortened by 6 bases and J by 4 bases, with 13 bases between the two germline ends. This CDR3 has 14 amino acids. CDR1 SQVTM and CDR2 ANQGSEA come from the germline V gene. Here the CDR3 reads CSVIPTGYNSPLHF. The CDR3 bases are TGCAGCGTGATCCCGACAGGTTATAATTCACCCCTCCACTTT.

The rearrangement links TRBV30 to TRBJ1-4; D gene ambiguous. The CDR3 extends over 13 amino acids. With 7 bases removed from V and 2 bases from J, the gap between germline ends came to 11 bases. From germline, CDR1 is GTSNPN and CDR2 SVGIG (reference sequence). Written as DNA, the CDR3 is TGTGCCTTCGCAGGTGCGACTAATGAAAAACTGTTTTTT. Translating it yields CAFAGATNEKLFF.

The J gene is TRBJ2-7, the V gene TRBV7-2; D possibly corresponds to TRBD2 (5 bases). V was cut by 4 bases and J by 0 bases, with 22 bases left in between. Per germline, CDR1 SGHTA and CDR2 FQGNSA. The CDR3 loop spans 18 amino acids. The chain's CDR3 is CASSYLTSTTLTSYEQYF. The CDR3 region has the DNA TGTGCCAGCAGCTACCTAACCTCGACTACCTTAACCTCCTACGAGCAGTACTTC.

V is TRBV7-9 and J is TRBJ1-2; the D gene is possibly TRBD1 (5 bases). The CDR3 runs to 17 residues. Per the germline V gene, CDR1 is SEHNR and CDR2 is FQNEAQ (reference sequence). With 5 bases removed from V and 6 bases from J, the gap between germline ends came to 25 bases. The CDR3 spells CASSPQPPRQFSDGYTF. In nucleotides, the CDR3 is TGTGCCAGCAGCCCACAACCCCCTAGACAGTTCTCGGATGGCTACACCTTC. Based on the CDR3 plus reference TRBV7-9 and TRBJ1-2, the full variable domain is DTGVSQNPRHKITKRGQNVTFRCDPISEHNRLYWYRQTLGQGPEFLTYFQNEAQLEKSRLLSDRFSAERPKGSFSTLEIQRTEQGDSAMYLCASSPQPPRQFSDGYTFGSGTRLTVV.

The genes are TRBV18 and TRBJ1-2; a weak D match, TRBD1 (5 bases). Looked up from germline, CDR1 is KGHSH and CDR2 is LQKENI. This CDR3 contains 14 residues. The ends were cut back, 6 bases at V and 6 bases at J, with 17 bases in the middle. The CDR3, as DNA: TGTGCCAGCTCCCAGCAGGGAGCGGGTGATGGCTACACCTTC. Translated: CASSQQGAGDGYTF.

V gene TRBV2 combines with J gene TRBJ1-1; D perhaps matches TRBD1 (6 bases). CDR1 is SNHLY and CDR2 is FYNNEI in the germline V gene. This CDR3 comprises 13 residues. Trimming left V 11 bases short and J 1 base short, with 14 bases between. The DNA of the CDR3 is TGTGCCGAAAAGGGGGGGTGGAACACTGAAGCTTTCTTT. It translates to CAEKGGWNTEAFF.

The CDR3 loop reads CASSLGQGSSTIYF. CDR3 coding DNA: TGCGCCAGCAGCTTGGGACAGGGAAGCTCAACCATATATTTT. The chain combines TRBV5-1 with TRBJ1-3, with 7 bases that match TRBD1. V shed 0 bases and J 10 bases; nucleotides not matched to a gene: 7. This CDR3 comprises 14 residues. Germline-derived CDR1 and CDR2 are SGHRS and YFSETQ.

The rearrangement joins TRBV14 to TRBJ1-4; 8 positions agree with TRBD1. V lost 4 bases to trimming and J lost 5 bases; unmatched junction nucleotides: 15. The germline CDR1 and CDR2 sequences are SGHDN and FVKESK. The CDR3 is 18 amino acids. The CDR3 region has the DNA TGTGCCAGCAGCCGAGGGTTTAATAACGGACAGGGAAATGAAAAACTGTTTTTT. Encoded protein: CASSRGFNNGQGNEKLFF. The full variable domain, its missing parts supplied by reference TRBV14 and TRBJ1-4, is EAGVTQFPSHSVIEKGQTVTLRCDPISGHDNLYWYRRVMGKEIKFLLHFVKESKQDESGMPNNRFLAERTGGTYSTLKVQPAELEDSGVYFCASSRGFNNGQGNEKLFFGSGTQLSVL.

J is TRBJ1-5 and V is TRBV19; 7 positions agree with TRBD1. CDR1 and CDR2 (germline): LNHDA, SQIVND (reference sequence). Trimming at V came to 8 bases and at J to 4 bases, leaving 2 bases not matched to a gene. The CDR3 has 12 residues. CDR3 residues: CASATGNQPQHF. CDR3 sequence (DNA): TGTGCCAGTGCGACAGGGAATCAGCCCCAGCATTTT.

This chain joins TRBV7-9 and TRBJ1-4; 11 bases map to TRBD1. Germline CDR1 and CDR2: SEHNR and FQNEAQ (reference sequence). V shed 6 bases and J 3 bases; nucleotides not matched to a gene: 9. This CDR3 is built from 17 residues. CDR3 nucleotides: TGTGCCAGCAGTTTTCGGACAGGGGGCCGGGCTAATGAAAAACTGTTTTTT. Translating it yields CASSFRTGGRANEKLFF.

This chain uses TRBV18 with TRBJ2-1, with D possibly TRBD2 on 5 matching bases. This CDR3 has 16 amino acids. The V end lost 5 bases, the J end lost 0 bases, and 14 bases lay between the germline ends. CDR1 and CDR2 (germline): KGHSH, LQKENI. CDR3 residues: CASSDYSVSSYNEQFF. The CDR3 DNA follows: TGTGCCAGCTCAGATTATAGCGTGAGCTCCTACAATGAGCAGTTCTTC.

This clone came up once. CDR3 region: CATSDPGTPPGGELFF. CDR3 bases: TGTGCCACCAGTGATCCCGGGACTCCACCCGGCGGGGAGCTGTTTTTT. The chain carries TRBV24-1 and TRBJ2-2, with D perhaps matching TRBD2 (6 bases). The CDR3 is 16 amino acids. V was cut by 3 bases and J by 7 bases, with 17 bases left in between. CDR1 is KGHDR, CDR2 SFDVKD, per germline.